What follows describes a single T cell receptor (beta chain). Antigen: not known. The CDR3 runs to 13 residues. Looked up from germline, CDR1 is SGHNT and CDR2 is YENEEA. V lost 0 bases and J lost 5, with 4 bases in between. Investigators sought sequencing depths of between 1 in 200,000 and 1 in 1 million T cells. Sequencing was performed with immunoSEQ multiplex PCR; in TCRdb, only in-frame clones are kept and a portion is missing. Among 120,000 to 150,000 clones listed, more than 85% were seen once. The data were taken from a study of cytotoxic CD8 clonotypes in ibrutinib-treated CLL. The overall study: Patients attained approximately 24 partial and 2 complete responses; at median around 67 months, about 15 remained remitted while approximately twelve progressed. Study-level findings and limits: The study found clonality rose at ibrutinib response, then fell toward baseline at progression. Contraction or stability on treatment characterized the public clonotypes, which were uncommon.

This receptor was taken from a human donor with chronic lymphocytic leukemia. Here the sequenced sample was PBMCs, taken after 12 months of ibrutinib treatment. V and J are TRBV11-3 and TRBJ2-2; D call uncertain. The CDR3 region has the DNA TGTGCCAGCAGCTTAGACGGGACCGGGGAGCTGTTTTTT. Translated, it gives CASSLDGTGELFF.